This TCR beta chain is drawn from a study of blood T cells in healthy people across ages. Overall study results and limits: It was held that diversity estimates obtained from one million T cells represented underestimates.

Primed by a sample-barcoded 5' primer and a J-beta primer mix, a second PCR proceeded for 7 to 11 cycles. TCRdb itself ran the 5' RACE reads through MiXCR, one entry per CDR3 protein. The sample consists of 800,000 to 1,300,000 distinct CDR3 sequences, approximately 25% of them appearing once. This clonotype was found a few times. Its matching antigen is unknown. Another study also made use of these data, one on T cells of mothers and their children. That work contributes: Whether related or unrelated, pairs show similar shaping of TCR recombination output by thymic selection. Related mother-child pairs shared marginally more repertoire than unrelated pairs, though not significantly.

Sequencing used blood. This TCR came from a girl aged 2 to 9 in good health.

CDR3 sequence (DNA): TGCAGCGGTTTGGGACTAGCGGGCGTCAATGAGCAGTTCTTC. Translating gives CSGLGLAGVNEQFF. This sequence joins TRBV29-1 and TRBJ2-5; 12 nucleotides agree with TRBD2. Gene TRBJ2-1 matches the end of the DNA better, so the J call may be wrong. The germline gives CDR1 SQVTM, CDR2 ANQGSEA. This CDR3 contains 14 residues.